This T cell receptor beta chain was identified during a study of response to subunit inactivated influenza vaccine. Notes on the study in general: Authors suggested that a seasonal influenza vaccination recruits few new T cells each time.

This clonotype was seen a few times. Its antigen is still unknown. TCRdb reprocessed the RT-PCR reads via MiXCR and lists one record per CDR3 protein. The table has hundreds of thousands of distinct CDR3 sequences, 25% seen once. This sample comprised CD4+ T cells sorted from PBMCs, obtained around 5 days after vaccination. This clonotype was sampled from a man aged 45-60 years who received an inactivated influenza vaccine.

The DNA for the CDR3 is TGTGCCAGCAGCCAAGACCGGACAGACTACGAGCAGTACTTC. Encoded protein: CASSQDRTDYEQYF. The chain links TRBV4-2 to TRBJ2-7, with TRBD1 as a possible D gene (6 bases). The CDR3 covers 14 residues. The V gene lost 0 bases and the J gene lost 3 bases, with 9 bases spanning the gap. Germline V gene data show CDR1 as LGHNA and CDR2 as YNFKEQ.